The 21 T cell receptor beta chains given below trace back to one sample, sequenced in a study of graft-versus-host responses after intestinal transplantation. Profiled with immunoSEQ multiplex PCR; TCRdb holds only in-frame clones, not every one. Altogether around 100,000 clones are present, about 92% being singletons, with the ten largest covering 0.95% to 1.5%. Antigens for these TCRs are unknown. Specimen: unstimulated CD8+ T cells sorted from spleen or lymph node cells, collected before transplant. These receptors were taken from a human donor who was the organ donor for an intestinal transplant.

This clone was seen just once. The rearrangement uses TRBV9 and TRBJ2-5, with 8 bases that match TRBD2. Germline V lookup: CDR1 SGDLS, CDR2 YYNGEE. Trimming at V came to 0 bases and at J to 5 bases, leaving 3 bases not matched to a gene. This CDR3 region has 14 residues. The CDR3, as DNA: TGTGCCAGCAGCGTAGACGGACTAGCCGAGACCCAGTACTTC. It codes for CASSVDGLAETQYF.

This chain connects TRBV10-3 to TRBJ2-7; TRBD1 matches at 8 bases. The CDR3 totals 15 residues. Germline V gene sequence: CDR1 ENHRY, CDR2 SYGVKD. V was clipped by 4 bases and J by 0 bases; unmatched bases: 5. The CDR3 reads CAISGTGLSSYEQYF. In DNA, the CDR3 is TGTGCCATCAGTGGGACAGGGTTGAGCTCCTACGAGCAGTACTTC.

The rearrangement joins TRBV6-1 to TRBJ2-1, with unresolved D. CDR1 is MNHNS, CDR2 SASEGT, per germline. This CDR3 comprises 11 residues. Trimming pared 7 bases from V and 4 bases from J, leaving 5 bases between. CDR3 sequence reads: CASTFYNEQFF. CDR3 bases: TGTGCCAGCACCTTTTACAATGAGCAGTTCTTC.

This clone has more than one count but fewer than ten. V usage is TRBV5-8 and J usage is TRBJ2-3, with TRBD2 matching over 9 bases. Trimming cost V 3 bases and J 3 bases; bases outside gene matches: 5. This CDR3 has 15 residues. CDR1 is SGHTS, CDR2 YDEGEE, per germline. The CDR3 is CASSWGTSSTDTQYF. The CDR3 nucleotides read TGTGCCAGCAGCTGGGGGACTAGCTCTACAGATACGCAGTATTTT.

The chain recombines TRBV7-9 with TRBJ2-2, with D maybe TRBD2 (5 bases). The length of the CDR3 is 13 residues. Deletions cut 6 bases from V and 4 bases from J, with 9 bases between. CDR1 is SEHNR, CDR2 FQNEAQ, per germline (reference sequence). The CDR3 DNA reads as TGTGCCAGCAGAGACACTAGCACCGGGGAGCTGTTTTTT. Protein sequence: CASRDTSTGELFF.

V and J are TRBV28 and TRBJ1-2, with no clear D. Trimming stripped 2 bases from V and 0 bases from J, with 4 bases between. Germline V CDR1 and CDR2: MDHEN, SYDVKM. The CDR3 covers 13 residues. DNA for the CDR3: TGTGCCAGCAGTTTAGGGTCTAACTATGGCTACACCTTC. Residues: CASSLGSNYGYTF.

The chain employs TRBV18 and TRBJ1-1, with TRBD1 matching 10 bases. CDR3 length equals 15 residues. Unmatched junction bases numbered 1, after V lost 2 bases and J lost 1 base. Germline V gene data show CDR1 as KGHSH and CDR2 as LQKENI. CDR3: CASSPGQGENTEAFF. CDR3 sequence (DNA): TGTGCCAGCTCACCAGGACAGGGGGAGAACACTGAAGCTTTCTTT.

This chain uses TRBV27 with TRBJ1-4; 7 bases are shared with TRBD1. The CDR3 consists of 14 residues. Trimming removed 6 bases from V and 8 bases from J; junction bases left unmatched: 9. The germline V gene encodes CDR1 MNHEY and CDR2 SMNVEV (reference sequence). The CDR3 DNA is TGTGCCAGCAGCCAGACAGGGAGAAAGGAAAAACTGTTTTTT. Amino acids: CASSQTGRKEKLFF.

The chain has TRBV2 and TRBJ1-1; 8 positions agree with TRBD1. CDR1 is SNHLY and CDR2 is FYNNEI in the germline V gene. Unmatched junction bases numbered 3, after V lost 4 bases and J lost 2 bases. This CDR3 is 14 amino acids long. The CDR3, as DNA: TGTGCCAGCAGTGTAGACAGGGGAAACACTGAAGCTTTCTTT. Encoded protein: CASSVDRGNTEAFF.

The V and J genes are TRBV4-3 and TRBJ1-1; D ambiguous. The CDR3 covers 13 residues. V lost 3 bases to trimming and J lost 3 bases, with 8 bases between them. Germline V gene lookup returns CDR1 LGHNA and CDR2 YSLEER. Here the CDR3 DNA reads TGCGCCAGCAGCCAGGACGTATACACTGAAGCTTTCTTT. This sequence encodes CASSQDVYTEAFF.

The CDR3 loop is CASSVALRVSYEQYF. The CDR3 DNA reads as TGTGCCAGCAGCGTAGCTCTCAGGGTTTCCTACGAGCAGTACTTC. The chain links TRBV9 to TRBJ2-7; D might be TRBD1 (5 bases). The CDR3 loop spans 15 amino acids. Germline V gives CDR1 SGDLS, CDR2 YYNGEE. V was cut by 0 bases and J by 1 base, with 11 bases left in between.

The chain uses TRBV7-2 and TRBJ1-5, with D possibly being TRBD1 (5 bases). Germline V gene lookup returns CDR1 SGHTA and CDR2 FQGNSA. The CDR3 contains 17 residues. Trimming left V 6 bases short and J 2 bases short, with 20 bases between. CDR3 DNA: TGTGCCAGCAGTCCCAGGGACGTACCACTGGGCAATCAGCCCCAGCATTTT. Encoded protein: CASSPRDVPLGNQPQHF.

The rearrangement joins TRBV27 to TRBJ1-5; no reliable D call. Trimming shortened V by 2 bases and J by 5 bases, and 10 bases separated the two germline ends. The length of the CDR3 is 14 residues. Germline V CDR1 and CDR2: MNHEY, SMNVEV (reference sequence). The CDR3 bases are TGTGCCAGCAGTTTAGTGTCAGGTCATCAGCCCCAGCATTTT. Its protein is CASSLVSGHQPQHF.

The rearrangement links TRBV9 to TRBJ1-5, with D maybe TRBD1 (6 bases). CDR1 is SGDLS, CDR2 YYNGEE, per germline. Trimming pared 1 base from V and 10 bases from J, leaving 15 bases between. This CDR3 is built from 14 residues. The CDR3 is CASSVSRTEGPQHF. The DNA of the CDR3 is TGTGCCAGCAGCGTATCCCGGACAGAAGGACCCCAGCATTTT.

The V and J genes are TRBV19 and TRBJ2-1; 14 nucleotides agree with TRBD2. The CDR3 is 16 residues long. The junction had 9 bases not matched to a gene; V was cut back by 5 bases and J by 9 bases. Germline V gives CDR1 LNHDA, CDR2 SQIVND (reference sequence). The CDR3 loop reads CASSSIPGLAGVEQFF. The CDR3 nucleotides are TGTGCCAGTAGTTCTATACCGGGACTAGCGGGAGTTGAGCAGTTCTTC.

The chain is built from TRBV5-6 and TRBJ2-7; 9 bases agree with TRBD1. CDR1 and CDR2 (germline): SGHDT, YYEEEE. The V gene end was trimmed by 3 bases and the J gene end by 2 bases; junction bases not matched to a gene: 6. The CDR3 consists of 15 residues. The CDR3 loop reads CASSSRDRVPYEQYF. As DNA, the CDR3 is TGTGCCAGCAGCTCCCGGGACAGGGTACCCTACGAGCAGTACTTC.

The rearrangement links TRBV7-9 to TRBJ2-7, with 8 bases matching TRBD2. CDR3 size: 15 residues. Germline values: CDR1 SEHNR, CDR2 FQNEAQ (reference sequence). V shed 4 bases and J 1 base; nucleotides not matched to a gene: 6. The CDR3 DNA reads as TGTGCCAGCAGCTCCTCGGGGGGGACTTCCTACGAGCAGTACTTC. Its translation is CASSSSGGTSYEQYF. The complete variable domain, with remaining parts taken from reference TRBV7-9 and TRBJ2-7, reads DTGVSQNPRHKITKRGQNVTFRCDPISEHNRLYWYRQTLGQGPEFLTYFQNEAQLEKSRLLSDRFSAERPKGSFSTLEIQRTEQGDSAMYLCASSSSGGTSYEQYFGPGTRLTVT.

The chain recombines TRBV12-5 with TRBJ1-1; D remains ambiguous. The CDR3 is 15 amino acids. Trimming took off 3 bases at V and 1 base at J, with 12 bases between the two ends. Germline V gives CDR1 LGHNT, CDR2 FRNRAP. CDR3 nucleotides: TGTGCTAGTGGTTTCGGTCCCCTTCCGAACACTGAAGCTTTCTTT. Its translation is CASGFGPLPNTEAFF.

The chain joins TRBV5-6 to TRBJ1-2; the match to TRBD1 covers 7 bases. The CDR3 is made up of 14 amino acids. CDR1 and CDR2 (germline): SGHDT, YYEEEE. V shed 4 bases, J shed 4 bases, and the junction held 7 bases outside the gene matches. CDR3 DNA: TGTGCCAGCAGCGCGGAACAGGGGAGCTATGGCTACACCTTC. It codes for CASSAEQGSYGYTF.

The chain uses TRBV9 and TRBJ1-4, with 8 bases matching TRBD1. The CDR3 is made up of 15 amino acids. The germline gives CDR1 SGDLS, CDR2 YYNGEE. Trimming took 4 bases from V and 8 from J; bases not matched to a gene: 10. In DNA form, the CDR3 reads TGTGCCAGCAGCCCCCGGACAGGGCGGAGGGAAAAACTGTTTTTT. Amino acid sequence: CASSPRTGRREKLFF.

V is TRBV9 and J is TRBJ2-7; D is undetermined. Per the germline V gene, CDR1 is SGDLS and CDR2 is YYNGEE. The ends were cut back, 0 bases at V and 5 bases at J, with 9 bases in the middle. The CDR3 has 13 amino acids. CDR3: CASSVDEAHEQYF. CDR3 in DNA: TGTGCCAGCAGCGTAGACGAGGCCCACGAGCAGTACTTC.